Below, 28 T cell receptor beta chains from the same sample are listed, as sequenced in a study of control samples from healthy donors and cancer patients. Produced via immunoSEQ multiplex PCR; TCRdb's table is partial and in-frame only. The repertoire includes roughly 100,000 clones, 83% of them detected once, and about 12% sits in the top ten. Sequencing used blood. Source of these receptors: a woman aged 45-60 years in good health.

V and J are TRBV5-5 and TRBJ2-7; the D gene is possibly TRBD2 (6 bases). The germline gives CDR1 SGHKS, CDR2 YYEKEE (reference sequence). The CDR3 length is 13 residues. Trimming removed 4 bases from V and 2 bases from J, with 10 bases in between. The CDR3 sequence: CASSRAGPYEQYF. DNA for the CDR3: TGTGCCAGCAGCCGAGCGGGCCCCTACGAGCAGTACTTC. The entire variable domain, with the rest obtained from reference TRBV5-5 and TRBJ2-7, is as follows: DAGVTQSPTHLIKTRGQQVTLRCSPISGHKSVSWYQQVLGQGPQFIFQYYEKEERGRGNFPDRFSARQFPNYSSELNVNALLLGDSALYLCASSRAGPYEQYFGPGTRLTVT.

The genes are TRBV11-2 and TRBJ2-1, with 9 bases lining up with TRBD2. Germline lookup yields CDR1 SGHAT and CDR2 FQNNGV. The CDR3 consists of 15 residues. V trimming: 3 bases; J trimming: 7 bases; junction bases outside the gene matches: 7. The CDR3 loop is CASSFNSGGSNEQFF. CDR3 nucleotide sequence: TGTGCCAGCAGCTTCAATAGCGGGGGTAGTAATGAGCAGTTCTTC.

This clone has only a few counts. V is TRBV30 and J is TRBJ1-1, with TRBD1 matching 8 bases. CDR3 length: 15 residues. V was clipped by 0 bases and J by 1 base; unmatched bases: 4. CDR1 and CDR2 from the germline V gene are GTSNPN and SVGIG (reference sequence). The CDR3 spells CAWSVHGQGNTEAFF. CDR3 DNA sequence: TGTGCCTGGAGTGTACATGGACAGGGGAACACTGAAGCTTTCTTT.

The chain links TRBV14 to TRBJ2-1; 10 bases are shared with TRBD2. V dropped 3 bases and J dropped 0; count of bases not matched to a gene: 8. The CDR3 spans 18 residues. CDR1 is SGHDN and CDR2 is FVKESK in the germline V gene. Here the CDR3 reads CASSQPSGGQSSYNEQFF. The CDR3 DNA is TGTGCCAGCAGCCAGCCTAGCGGGGGACAAAGCTCCTACAATGAGCAGTTCTTC.

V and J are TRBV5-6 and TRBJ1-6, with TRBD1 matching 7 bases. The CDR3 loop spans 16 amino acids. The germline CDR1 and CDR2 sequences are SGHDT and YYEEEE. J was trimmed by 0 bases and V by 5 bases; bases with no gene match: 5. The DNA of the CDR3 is TGTGCCAGCAGGATCCACAGGGGCTCCTATAATTCACCCCTCCACTTT. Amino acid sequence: CASRIHRGSYNSPLHF.

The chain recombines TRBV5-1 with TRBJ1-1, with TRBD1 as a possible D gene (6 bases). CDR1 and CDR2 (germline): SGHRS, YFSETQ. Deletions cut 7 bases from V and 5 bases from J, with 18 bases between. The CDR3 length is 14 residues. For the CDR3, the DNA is TGCGCCAGCGGGACCGGGACACTGGGGACTGAAGCTTTCTTT. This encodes CASGTGTLGTEAFF.

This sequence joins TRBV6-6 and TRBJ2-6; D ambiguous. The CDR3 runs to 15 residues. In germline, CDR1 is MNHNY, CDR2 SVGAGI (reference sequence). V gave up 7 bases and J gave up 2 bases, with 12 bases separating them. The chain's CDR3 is CASMSGRTGANVLTF. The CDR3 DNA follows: TGTGCCAGCATGTCTGGGCGGACTGGGGCCAACGTCCTGACTTTC.

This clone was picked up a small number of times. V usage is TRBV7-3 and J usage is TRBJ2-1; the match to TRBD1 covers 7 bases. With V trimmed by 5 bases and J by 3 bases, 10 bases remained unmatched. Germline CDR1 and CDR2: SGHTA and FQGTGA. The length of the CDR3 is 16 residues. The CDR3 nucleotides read TGTGCCAGCAGCGCATTACCGGGACAGTACTACAATGAGCAGTTCTTC. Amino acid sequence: CASSALPGQYYNEQFF. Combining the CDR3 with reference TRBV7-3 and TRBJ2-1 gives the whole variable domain GAGVSQTPSNKVTEKGKYVELRCDPISGHTALYWYRQSLGQGPEFLIYFQGTGAADDSGLPNDRFFAVRPEGSVSTLKIQRTERGDSAVYLCASSALPGQYYNEQFFGPGTRLTVL.

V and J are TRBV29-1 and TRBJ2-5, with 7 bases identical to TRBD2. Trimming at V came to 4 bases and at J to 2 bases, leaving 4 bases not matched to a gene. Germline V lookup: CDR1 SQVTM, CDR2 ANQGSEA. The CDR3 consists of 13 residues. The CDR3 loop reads CSVALAGQETQYF. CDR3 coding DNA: TGCAGCGTTGCCTTAGCGGGTCAAGAGACCCAGTACTTC. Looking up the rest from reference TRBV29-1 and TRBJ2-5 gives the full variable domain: SAVISQKPSRDICQRGTSLTIQCQVDSQVTMMFWYRQQPGQSLTLIATANQGSEATYESGFVIDKFPISRPNLTFSTLTVSNMSPEDSSIYLCSVALAGQETQYFGPGTRLLVL.

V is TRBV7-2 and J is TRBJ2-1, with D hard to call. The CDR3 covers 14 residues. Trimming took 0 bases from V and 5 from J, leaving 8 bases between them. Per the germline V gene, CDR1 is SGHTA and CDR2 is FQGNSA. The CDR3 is CASSLAVFNNEQFF. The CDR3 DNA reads TGTGCCAGCAGCTTAGCGGTTTTCAACAATGAGCAGTTCTTC.

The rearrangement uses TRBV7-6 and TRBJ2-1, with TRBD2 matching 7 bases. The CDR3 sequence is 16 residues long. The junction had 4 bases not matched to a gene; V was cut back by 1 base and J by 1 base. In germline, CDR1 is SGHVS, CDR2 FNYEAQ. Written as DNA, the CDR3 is TGTGCCAGCAGCTTAGTCCCCGGGGGGTCCTACAATGAGCAGTTCTTC. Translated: CASSLVPGGSYNEQFF.

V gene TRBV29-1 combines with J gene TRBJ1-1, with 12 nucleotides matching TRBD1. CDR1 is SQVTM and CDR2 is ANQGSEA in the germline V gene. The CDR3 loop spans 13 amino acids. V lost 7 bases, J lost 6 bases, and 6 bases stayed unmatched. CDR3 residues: CSAEGQGASEAFF. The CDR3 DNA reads TGCAGCGCTGAGGGACAGGGGGCGTCTGAAGCTTTCTTT.

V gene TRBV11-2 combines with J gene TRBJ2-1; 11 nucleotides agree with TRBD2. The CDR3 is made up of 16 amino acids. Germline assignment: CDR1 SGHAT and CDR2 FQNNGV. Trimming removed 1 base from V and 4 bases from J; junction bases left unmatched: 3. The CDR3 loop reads CASSLVSGGAYNEQFF. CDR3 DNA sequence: TGTGCCAGCAGCTTAGTTAGCGGGGGGGCTTACAATGAGCAGTTCTTC.

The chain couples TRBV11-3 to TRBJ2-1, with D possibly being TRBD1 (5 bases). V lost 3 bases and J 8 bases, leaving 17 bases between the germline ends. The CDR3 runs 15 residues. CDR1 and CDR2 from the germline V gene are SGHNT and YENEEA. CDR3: CASSFSRVGVDEQFF. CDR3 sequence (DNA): TGTGCCAGCAGCTTCTCCAGGGTGGGCGTCGATGAGCAGTTCTTC. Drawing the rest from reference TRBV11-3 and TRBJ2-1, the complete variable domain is EAGVVQSPRYKIIEKKQPVAFWCNPISGHNTLYWYLQNLGQGPELLIRYENEEAVDDSQLPKDRFSAERLKGVDSTLKIQPAELGDSAVYLCASSFSRVGVDEQFFGPGTRLTVL.

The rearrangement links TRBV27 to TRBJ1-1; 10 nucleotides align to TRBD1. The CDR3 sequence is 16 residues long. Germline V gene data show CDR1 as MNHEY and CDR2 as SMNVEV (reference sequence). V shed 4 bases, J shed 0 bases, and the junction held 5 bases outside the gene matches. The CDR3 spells CASSSGQGRVNTEAFF. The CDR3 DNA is TGTGCCAGCAGTTCGGGACAGGGGCGTGTGAACACTGAAGCTTTCTTT.

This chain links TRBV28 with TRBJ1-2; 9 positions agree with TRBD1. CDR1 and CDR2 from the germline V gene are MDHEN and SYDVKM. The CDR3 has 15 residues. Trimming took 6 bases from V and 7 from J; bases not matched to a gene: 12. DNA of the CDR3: TGTGCCAGCAGGACCTCCGGGACAGGGTGGGGTGGCTACACCTTC. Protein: CASRTSGTGWGGYTF.

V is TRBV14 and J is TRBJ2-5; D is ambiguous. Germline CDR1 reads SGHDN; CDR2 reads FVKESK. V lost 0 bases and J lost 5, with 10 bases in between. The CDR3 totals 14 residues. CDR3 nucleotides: TGTGCCAGCAGCCAAGATCTGGGTTCGGAGACCCAGTACTTC. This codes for CASSQDLGSETQYF.

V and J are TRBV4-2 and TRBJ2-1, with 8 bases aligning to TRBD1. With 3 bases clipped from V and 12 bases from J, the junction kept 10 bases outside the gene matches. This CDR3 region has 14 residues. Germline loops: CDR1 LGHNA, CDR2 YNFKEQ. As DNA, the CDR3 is TGTGCCAGCAGCCAGGATCCGAGAGACAGGGGGCAGTTCTTC. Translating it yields CASSQDPRDRGQFF.

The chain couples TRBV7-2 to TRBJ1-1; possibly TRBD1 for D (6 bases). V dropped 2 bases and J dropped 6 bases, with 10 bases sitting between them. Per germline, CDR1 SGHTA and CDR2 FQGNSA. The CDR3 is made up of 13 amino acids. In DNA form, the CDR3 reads TGTGCCAGCAGCTTAAACAGGGTCTCTGAAGCTTTCTTT. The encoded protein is CASSLNRVSEAFF. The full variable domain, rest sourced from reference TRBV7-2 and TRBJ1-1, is GAGVSQSPSNKVTEKGKDVELRCDPISGHTALYWYRQSLGQGLEFLIYFQGNSAPDKSGLPSDRFSAERTGGSVSTLTIQRTQQEDSAVYLCASSLNRVSEAFFGQGTRLTVV.

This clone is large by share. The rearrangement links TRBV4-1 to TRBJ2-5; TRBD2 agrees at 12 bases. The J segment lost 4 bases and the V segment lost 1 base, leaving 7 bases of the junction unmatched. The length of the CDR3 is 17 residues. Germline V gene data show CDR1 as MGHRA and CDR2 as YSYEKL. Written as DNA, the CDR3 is TGCGCCAGCAGCCAAGGCGGACTAGCGGGGCGGGGAGAGACCCAGTACTTC. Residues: CASSQGGLAGRGETQYF.

The CDR3 spells CASSIWGNTEAFF. The CDR3 nucleotides are TGTGCCAGTAGTATTTGGGGGAACACTGAAGCTTTCTTT. The chain joins TRBV19 to TRBJ1-1; D unresolved. V was pared by 3 bases and J by 1 base, with 6 bases between. The CDR3 totals 13 residues. Germline V gives CDR1 LNHDA, CDR2 SQIVND (reference sequence).

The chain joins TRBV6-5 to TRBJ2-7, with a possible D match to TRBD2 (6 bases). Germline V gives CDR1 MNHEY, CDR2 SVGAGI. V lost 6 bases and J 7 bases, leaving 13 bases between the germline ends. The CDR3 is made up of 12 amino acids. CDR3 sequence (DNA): TGTGCCAGCAGATCCAGGGCGGGGGAGCAGTACTTC. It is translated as CASRSRAGEQYF.

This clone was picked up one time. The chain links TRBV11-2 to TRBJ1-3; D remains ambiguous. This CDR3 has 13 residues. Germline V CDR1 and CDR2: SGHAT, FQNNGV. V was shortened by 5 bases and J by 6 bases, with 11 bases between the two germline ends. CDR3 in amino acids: CASSGIGLNTIYF. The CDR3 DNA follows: TGTGCCAGCAGCGGCATAGGGCTAAACACCATATATTTT.

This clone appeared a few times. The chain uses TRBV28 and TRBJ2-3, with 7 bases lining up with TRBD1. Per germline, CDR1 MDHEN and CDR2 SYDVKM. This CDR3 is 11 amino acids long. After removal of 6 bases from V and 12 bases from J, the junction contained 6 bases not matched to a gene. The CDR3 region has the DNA TGTGCCAGCAGCCCGGGACAGAAACAGTATTTT. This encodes CASSPGQKQYF.

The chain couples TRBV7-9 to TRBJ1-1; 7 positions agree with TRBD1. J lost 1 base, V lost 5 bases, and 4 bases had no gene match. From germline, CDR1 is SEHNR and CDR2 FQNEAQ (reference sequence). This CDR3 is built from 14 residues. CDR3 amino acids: CASSMGQSNTEAFF. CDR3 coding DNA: TGTGCCAGCAGCATGGGACAGTCGAACACTGAAGCTTTCTTT. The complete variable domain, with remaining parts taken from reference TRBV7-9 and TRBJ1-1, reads DTGVSQNPRHKITKRGQNVTFRCDPISEHNRLYWYRQTLGQGPEFLTYFQNEAQLEKSRLLSDRFSAERPKGSFSTLEIQRTEQGDSAMYLCASSMGQSNTEAFFGQGTRLTVV.

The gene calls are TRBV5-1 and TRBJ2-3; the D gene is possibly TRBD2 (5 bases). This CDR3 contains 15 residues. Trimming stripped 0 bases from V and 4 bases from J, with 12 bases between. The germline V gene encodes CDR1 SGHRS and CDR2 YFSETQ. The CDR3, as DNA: TGCGCCAGCAGCTTGGTAGCGCCCAAGGCAGATACGCAGTATTTT. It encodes CASSLVAPKADTQYF.

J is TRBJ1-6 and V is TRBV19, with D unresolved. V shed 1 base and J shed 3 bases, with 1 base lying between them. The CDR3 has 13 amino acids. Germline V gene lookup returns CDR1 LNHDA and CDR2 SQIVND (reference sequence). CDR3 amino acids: CASSIGYNSPLHF. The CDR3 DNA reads TGTGCCAGTAGTATAGGCTATAATTCACCCCTCCACTTT.

CDR3 nucleotide sequence: TGTGCCAGCAGCTTGGGGGACAGTGCGGAAAAACTGTTTTTT. Translated, it gives CASSLGDSAEKLFF. The V call is TRBV5-6, the J call TRBJ1-4; 7 bases fit TRBD1. The CDR3 runs 14 residues. With V trimmed by 0 bases and J by 8 bases, 4 bases remained unmatched. Per germline, CDR1 SGHDT and CDR2 YYEEEE.